These 25 T cell receptor beta chains originate from one sample sequenced in a study of T cells in tumors after PD-1 blockade. Generated by immunoSEQ multiplex PCR, the TCRdb table keeps only in-frame clones and is missing some. In the table there are 1,700 or so clones, 75% of which are singletons. Material: tumor tissue, obtained after anti-PD-1 treatment. The receptor set was obtained from a human donor with basal cell carcinoma.

This chain joins TRBV15 and TRBJ2-1, with 9 bases identical to TRBD2. CDR3 length equals 16 residues. With 5 bases clipped from V and 9 bases from J, the junction kept 14 bases outside the gene matches. The germline V gene has CDR1 LNHNV and CDR2 YYDKDF (reference sequence). The CDR3 loop is CATSPRGREGLGEQFF. CDR3 in DNA: TGTGCCACCAGCCCCCGCGGGCGGGAGGGCCTTGGTGAGCAGTTCTTC.

This clone was found a few times. The V gene is TRBV13, the J gene TRBJ2-4; possibly TRBD1 for D (6 bases). Deletions cut 3 bases from V and 0 bases from J, with 9 bases between. The V gene's germline CDR1 is PRHDT and CDR2 FYEKMQ (reference sequence). The CDR3 spans 15 residues. CDR3 nucleotide sequence: TGTGCCAGCAGCTTCAGGGGAGTAGCCAAAAACATTCAGTACTTC. Protein sequence: CASSFRGVAKNIQYF.

The rearrangement joins TRBV27 to TRBJ1-5, with 7 bases lining up with TRBD1. The CDR3 consists of 12 residues. From germline, CDR1 is MNHEY and CDR2 SMNVEV (reference sequence). With 6 bases clipped from V and 9 bases from J, the junction kept 5 bases outside the gene matches. The CDR3 DNA follows: TGTGCCAGCAGCCCGACAGGGCGGCCCCAGCATTTT. Translating gives CASSPTGRPQHF.

This clone was detected once. The chain couples TRBV7-2 to TRBJ2-1, with 15 bases identical to TRBD2. Trimming cost V 1 base and J 4 bases; bases outside gene matches: 5. In germline, CDR1 is SGHTA, CDR2 FQGNSA. CDR3 size: 18 residues. The CDR3 region has the DNA TGTGCCAGCAGCTTAGAAGGGACTAGCGGGAGGTTTTACAATGAGCAGTTCTTC. It translates to CASSLEGTSGRFYNEQFF. The variable domain in full, completed from reference TRBV7-2 and TRBJ2-1, reads GAGVSQSPSNKVTEKGKDVELRCDPISGHTALYWYRQSLGQGLEFLIYFQGNSAPDKSGLPSDRFSAERTGGSVSTLTIQRTQQEDSAVYLCASSLEGTSGRFYNEQFFGPGTRLTVL.

The chain combines TRBV5-6 with TRBJ2-1; 13 nucleotides agree with TRBD2. The CDR3 extends over 15 amino acids. Losses at the gene ends were 2 bases for V and 4 bases for J; bases not matched to a gene: 0. In germline, CDR1 is SGHDT, CDR2 YYEEEE. CDR3 sequence reads: CASSLLAGGYNEQFF. For the CDR3, the DNA is TGTGCCAGCAGCTTACTAGCGGGAGGGTACAATGAGCAGTTCTTC.

The chain carries TRBV28 and TRBJ2-2; D is ambiguous. CDR3 size: 14 residues. The V and J ends lost 8 bases and 5 bases respectively, with 15 bases between them. Per germline, CDR1 MDHEN and CDR2 SYDVKM. CDR3 in DNA: TGTGCCAGCGTTAGGAGTAGTGCAACCGGGGAGCTGTTTTTT. Amino acids: CASVRSSATGELFF.

This clone was detected only once. CDR3 bases: TGTGCCAGTAGTAAAAGGCCGGGCCTCCGAGAGGGCTACACCTTC. It translates to CASSKRPGLREGYTF. The J gene is TRBJ1-2, the V gene TRBV19; no clear D gene. V was pared by 4 bases and J by 8 bases, with 20 bases between. The CDR3 totals 15 residues. In germline, CDR1 is LNHDA, CDR2 SQIVND (reference sequence).

This chain uses TRBV2 with TRBJ1-1, with a possible D match to TRBD1 (6 bases). The CDR3 runs to 15 residues. V gave up 4 bases and J gave up 6 bases, with 18 bases separating them. Germline V gene sequence: CDR1 SNHLY, CDR2 FYNNEI. DNA for the CDR3: TGTGCCAGCAGTGTAAAGGGGGGGGCTGGGGCTGAAGCTTTCTTT. Amino acid sequence: CASSVKGGAGAEAFF. Combining the CDR3 with reference TRBV2 and TRBJ1-1 gives the whole variable domain EPEVTQTPSHQVTQMGQEVILRCVPISNHLYFYWYRQILGQKVEFLVSFYNNEISEKSEIFDDQFSVERPDGSNFTLKIRSTKLEDSAMYFCASSVKGGAGAEAFFGQGTRLTVV.

The chain uses TRBV3-1 (or the pseudogene TRBV3-2) and TRBJ1-1; no reliable D call. The CDR3 runs 11 residues. Looked up from germline, CDR1 is LGHDT and CDR2 is YNNKEL (reference sequence). V was cut by 3 bases and J by 6 bases, with 5 bases left in between. CDR3 sequence reads: CASSHGAEAFF. In DNA form, the CDR3 reads TGTGCCAGCAGCCACGGGGCTGAAGCTTTCTTT.

This chain uses TRBV6-1 with TRBJ1-5; D might be TRBD1 (5 bases). The CDR3 loop spans 16 amino acids. Per the germline V gene, CDR1 is MNHNS and CDR2 is SASEGT. V shed 4 bases and J shed 4 bases, with 17 bases lying between them. The chain's CDR3 is CASSAVGVAANQPQHF. The CDR3 nucleotides are TGTGCCAGCAGTGCGGTGGGGGTAGCCGCAAATCAGCCCCAGCATTTT.

The chain recombines TRBV29-1 with TRBJ2-2; D gene uncertain. There are 13 residues in the CDR3. V lost 5 bases to trimming and J lost 1 base, with 8 bases between them. Germline V lookup: CDR1 SQVTM, CDR2 ANQGSEA. The CDR3 is CSVIPQNTGELFF. In nucleotides, the CDR3 is TGCAGCGTTATACCACAGAACACCGGGGAGCTGTTTTTT.

The chain has TRBV11-3 and TRBJ2-2; D gene uncertain. There are 14 residues in the CDR3. Germline V CDR1 and CDR2: SGHNT, YENEEA. V lost 5 bases to trimming and J lost 1 base, with 8 bases between them. CDR3 in amino acids: CASSRGENTGELFF. The CDR3 DNA sequence: TGTGCCAGCAGCCGTGGGGAGAACACCGGGGAGCTGTTTTTT.

This chain links TRBV24-1 with TRBJ1-2; TRBD1 might be the D (5 bases). Germline lookup yields CDR1 KGHDR and CDR2 SFDVKD. V lost 4 bases and J 2 bases, leaving 10 bases between the germline ends. There are 14 residues in the CDR3. The CDR3 nucleotides are TGTGCCACCAGTGACAGGGTTGAGAACTATGGCTACACCTTC. Translated: CATSDRVENYGYTF.

The rearrangement joins TRBV6-5 to TRBJ1-4, with a tentative D call TRBD1 (6 bases). The CDR3 consists of 14 residues. Between the trimmed V and J ends, which lost 6 bases and 8 bases, there was a span of 16 bases. Germline values: CDR1 MNHEY, CDR2 SVGAGI. The CDR3 protein is CASRPRRGDEKLFF. CDR3 in DNA: TGTGCCAGCAGACCCCGGAGGGGGGACGAAAAACTGTTTTTT.

The CDR3 loop reads CASSFDRASGNTIYF. The CDR3 DNA sequence: TGTGCCAGCAGTTTCGACCGTGCCTCTGGAAACACCATATATTTT. This chain links TRBV6-1 with TRBJ1-3; D not certain. Trimming stripped 5 bases from V and 0 bases from J, with 11 bases between. Germline CDR1 and CDR2: MNHNS and SASEGT. The length of the CDR3 is 15 residues.

The chain links TRBV2 to TRBJ2-7, with 7 positions matching TRBD1. The CDR3 has 14 residues. In germline, CDR1 is SNHLY, CDR2 FYNNEI. V gave up 5 bases and J gave up 0 bases; unmatched junction bases: 4. CDR3 DNA: TGTGCCAGCAGTACGGGACAGCCCTCCTACGAGCAGTACTTC. This translates into CASSTGQPSYEQYF.

The chain is built from TRBV5-6 and TRBJ2-7; D uncertain. The CDR3 totals 14 residues. V lost 1 base to trimming and J lost 0 bases, with 8 bases between them. Per germline, CDR1 SGHDT and CDR2 YYEEEE. The CDR3 reads CASSLTRSSYEQYF. As DNA, the CDR3 is TGTGCCAGCAGCTTGACGAGGAGCTCCTACGAGCAGTACTTC.

The rearrangement uses TRBV5-1 and TRBJ1-1, with D possibly being TRBD1 (6 bases). The CDR3 sequence is 14 residues long. From germline, CDR1 is SGHRS and CDR2 YFSETQ. The V and J ends lost 0 bases and 5 bases respectively, with 11 bases between them. CDR3 residues: CASSLDRAGTEAFF. The CDR3 nucleotides read TGCGCCAGCAGCTTGGACAGGGCGGGTACTGAAGCTTTCTTT.

In regard to this clone: The identical CDR3 is also encoded by other nucleotide sequences in the sample. The J gene is TRBJ2-1, the V gene TRBV7-3; a weak D match, TRBD2 (5 bases). Germline values: CDR1 SGHTA, CDR2 FQGTGA. Trimming took off 5 bases at V and 6 bases at J, with 11 bases between the two ends. The CDR3 extends over 13 amino acids. CDR3 nucleotides: TGTGCCAGCAGCGCTTTTAGCGTCAATGAGCAGTTCTTC. Translation gives CASSAFSVNEQFF.

The chain has TRBV15 and TRBJ2-7; TRBD2 might be the D (6 bases). The V end was cut by 3 bases, the J end by 5 bases, with 23 bases between. Germline values: CDR1 LNHNV, CDR2 YYDKDF (reference sequence). The CDR3 is 17 amino acids. Here the CDR3 reads CATSSPIPLAGRHEQYF. DNA of the CDR3: TGTGCCACCAGCAGCCCGATCCCACTAGCAGGTCGACACGAGCAGTACTTC.

This clone has only a few counts. V and J are TRBV4-2 and TRBJ2-2; tentatively, D is TRBD1 or TRBD2 (7 bases each). The V end was cut by 7 bases, the J end by 4 bases, with 16 bases between. CDR3 size: 15 residues. CDR1 is LGHNA and CDR2 is YNFKEQ in the germline V gene. CDR3 coding DNA: TGTGCCAGCACCCAGGGGGGGGGCTTCACCGGGGAGCTGTTTTTT. Translation: CASTQGGGFTGELFF.

In this sample, this clone turned up once. V and J are TRBV6-5 and TRBJ1-2; the D is unclear. The V and J ends lost 6 bases and 2 bases respectively, with 13 bases between them. The CDR3 runs to 14 residues. The V gene's germline CDR1 is MNHEY and CDR2 SVGAGI. For the CDR3, the DNA is TGTGCCAGCAGCCGCGGACGGACGAACTATGGCTACACCTTC. Its protein product is CASSRGRTNYGYTF.

About this clone: The sample holds other DNA sequences that translate to the same CDR3. The chain links TRBV10-3 to TRBJ2-1, with 11 nucleotides matching TRBD2. This CDR3 is 14 amino acids long. Trimming at V came to 3 bases and at J to 10 bases, leaving 5 bases not matched to a gene. Germline V gene sequence: CDR1 ENHRY, CDR2 SYGVKD. In nucleotides, the CDR3 is TGTGCCATCAGTGATAGCGGGGGGGCCGGGGAGCAGTTCTTC. The encoded protein is CAISDSGGAGEQFF.

The CDR3 is CATSETGNTDTQYF. DNA for the CDR3: TGTGCCACCAGTGAGACGGGAAACACAGATACGCAGTATTTT. The chain is built from TRBV24-1 and TRBJ2-3, with D possibly being TRBD2 (5 bases). This CDR3 spans 14 amino acids. CDR1 is KGHDR and CDR2 is SFDVKD in the germline V gene. V lost 4 bases and J lost 2, with 9 bases in between.

The J gene is TRBJ1-2, the V gene TRBV3-1 (or the pseudogene TRBV3-2); no reliable D call. V shed 5 bases and J shed 0 bases, with 13 bases lying between them. The germline gives CDR1 LGHDT, CDR2 YNNKEL (reference sequence). This CDR3 is built from 15 residues. CDR3 loop: CASSKREVANYGYTF. CDR3 nucleotide sequence: TGTGCCAGCAGCAAAAGAGAAGTAGCTAACTATGGCTACACCTTC.